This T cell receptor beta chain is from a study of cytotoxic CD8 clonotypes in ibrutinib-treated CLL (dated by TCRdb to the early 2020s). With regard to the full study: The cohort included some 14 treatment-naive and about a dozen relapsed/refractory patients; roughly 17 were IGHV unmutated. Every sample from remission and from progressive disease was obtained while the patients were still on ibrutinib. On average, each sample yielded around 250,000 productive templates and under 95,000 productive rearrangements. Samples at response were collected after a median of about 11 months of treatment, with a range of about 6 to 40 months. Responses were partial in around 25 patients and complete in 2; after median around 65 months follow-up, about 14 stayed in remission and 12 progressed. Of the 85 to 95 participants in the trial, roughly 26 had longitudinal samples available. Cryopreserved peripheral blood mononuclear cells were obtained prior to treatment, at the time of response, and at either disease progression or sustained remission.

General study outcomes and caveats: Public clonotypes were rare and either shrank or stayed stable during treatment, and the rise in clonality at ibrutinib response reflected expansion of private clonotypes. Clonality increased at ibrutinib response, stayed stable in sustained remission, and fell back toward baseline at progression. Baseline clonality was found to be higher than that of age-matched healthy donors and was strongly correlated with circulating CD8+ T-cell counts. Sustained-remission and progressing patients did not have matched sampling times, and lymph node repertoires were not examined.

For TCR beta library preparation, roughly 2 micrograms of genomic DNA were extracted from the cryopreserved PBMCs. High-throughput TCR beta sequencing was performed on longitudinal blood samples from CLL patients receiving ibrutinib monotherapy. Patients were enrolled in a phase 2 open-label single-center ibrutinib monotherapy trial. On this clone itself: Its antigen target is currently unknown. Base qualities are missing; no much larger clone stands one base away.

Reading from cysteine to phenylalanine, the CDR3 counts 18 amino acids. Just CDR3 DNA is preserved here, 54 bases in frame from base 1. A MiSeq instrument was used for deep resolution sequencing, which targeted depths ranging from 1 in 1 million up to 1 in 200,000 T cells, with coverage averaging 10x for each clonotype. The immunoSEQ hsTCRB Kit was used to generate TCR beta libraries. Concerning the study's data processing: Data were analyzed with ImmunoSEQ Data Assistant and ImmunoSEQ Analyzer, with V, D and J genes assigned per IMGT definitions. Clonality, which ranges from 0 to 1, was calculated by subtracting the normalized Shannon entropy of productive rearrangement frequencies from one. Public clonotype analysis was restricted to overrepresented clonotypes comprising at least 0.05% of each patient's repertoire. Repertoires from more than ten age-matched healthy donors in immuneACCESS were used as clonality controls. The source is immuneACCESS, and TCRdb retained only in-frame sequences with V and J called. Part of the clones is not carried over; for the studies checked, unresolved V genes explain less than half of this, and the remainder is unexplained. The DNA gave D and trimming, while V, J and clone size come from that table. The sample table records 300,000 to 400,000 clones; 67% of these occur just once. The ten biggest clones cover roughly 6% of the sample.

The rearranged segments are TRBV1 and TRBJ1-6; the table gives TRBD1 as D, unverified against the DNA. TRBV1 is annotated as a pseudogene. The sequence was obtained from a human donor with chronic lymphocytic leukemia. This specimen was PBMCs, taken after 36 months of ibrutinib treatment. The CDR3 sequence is CTSSQWTASSSYNSPLHF. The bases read TGCACCAGCAGCCAATGGACAGCAAGCAGCTCCTATAATTCACCCCTCCACTTT.